The 2 T cell receptor beta chains presented below share a single source sample, sequenced in a study of T cell responses to AZD1222 COVID-19 vaccine. Clones were read by immunoSEQ multiplex PCR, and TCRdb kept only the in-frame ones, dropping some. Of over 130,000 clones listed, 89% are singletons. The input for sequencing was peripheral blood, taken on day 0 of AZD1222 vaccination. These receptors were collected from an adult in good health.

The rearrangement joins TRBV6-5 to TRBJ1-5; D might be TRBD1 (5 bases). Trimming stripped 4 bases from V and 5 bases from J, with 9 bases between. This CDR3 has 13 residues. Germline CDR1 is MNHEY and CDR2 is SVGAGI. CDR3 sequence (DNA): TGTGCCAGCAGTTTGGGGCAGCATCAGCCCCAGCATTTT. Its protein product is CASSLGQHQPQHF.

The V gene is TRBV10-1, the J gene TRBJ2-1; D unclear. CDR3 length: 13 residues. V lost 7 bases to trimming and J lost 5 bases, with 12 bases between them. CDR1 and CDR2 (germline): WNHNN, SYGVQD (reference sequence). The CDR3 spells CASTLDLNNEQFF. CDR3 coding DNA: TGCGCCAGCACCCTTGACTTGAACAATGAGCAGTTCTTC.